One TCR beta chain is described in this entry. The entry originates in a study of cytomegalovirus exposure and HLA in healthy donors. The PCR had 60 Vbeta and 13 Jbeta primers. Some clones are missing from TCRdb's copy, which holds only in-frame ones; the method was immunoSEQ multiplex PCR. The sample records over 100,000 clones, about 80% being singletons. The germline gives CDR1 SGHRS, CDR2 YFSETQ. The length of the CDR3 is 18 residues. With 4 bases clipped from V and 5 bases from J, the junction kept 14 bases outside the gene matches. The rearrangement joins TRBV5-1 to TRBJ2-5, with 13 bases aligning to TRBD2. The sequence derives from a woman aged 45 to 65 in good health and CMV-seropositive. The sequenced sample consisted of PBMCs. The DNA for the CDR3 is TGCGCCAGCAGCCTCCGACTAGCGGGGGGCCAGATGGGGGAGACCCAGTACTTC. It encodes CASSLRLAGGQMGETQYF.